This TCR beta chain was identified in a study of blood T cell repertoires in COVID-19. Study summary: The cDNA or gDNA used as material had been derived from T cells, B-cell-depleted T cells, or PBMCs.

Sequencing used immunoSEQ multiplex PCR; TCRdb keeps in-frame clones, though not all of them. The sample has fewer than 300,000 clones, around 90% seen once. This clone has just one count. Recruited during active infection, patients (from Seattle) were subsequently followed longitudinally. V was clipped by 0 bases and J by 7 bases, with 10 bases between them. CDR1 is SGHDT, CDR2 YYEEEE, per germline. The CDR3 totals 13 residues. This TCR was recovered from a woman aged 45-59 years with COVID-19, enrolled during active disease. Sequencing was performed on peripheral blood. The chain employs TRBV5-6 and TRBJ1-1; D not resolved. CDR3 nucleotide sequence: TGTGCCAGCAGCTTGGCGCTACAGCTTGAAGCTTTCTTT. It is translated as CASSLALQLEAFF. The variable domain in full, completed from reference TRBV5-6 and TRBJ1-1, reads DAGVTQSPTHLIKTRGQQVTLRCSPKSGHDTVSWYQQALGQGPQFIFQYYEEEERQRGNFPDRFSGHQFPNYSSELNVNALLLGDSALYLCASSLALQLEAFFGQGTRLTVV.